What follows describes a single T cell receptor (beta chain). This sample's time point: after dendritic cell vaccination, including at tumor progression/relapse. Before vaccination, two weeks after the third vaccination, and at progression, PBMC were collected. This sample was taken from a study of glioma-infiltrating T cells after dendritic cell vaccination. This CDR3 region has 12 residues. Trimming took 4 bases from V and 7 from J; bases not matched to a gene: 0. Per the germline V gene, CDR1 is SQVTM and CDR2 is ANQGSEA. Generated by immunoSEQ multiplex PCR, the TCRdb table keeps only in-frame clones and is missing some. The profile shows 75,000 to 95,000 clones, approximately 78% of them singletons.

This chain joins TRBV29-1 and TRBJ1-5; 11 bases fit TRBD1. The clonotype comes from a human donor with glioblastoma. This specimen consisted of blood, obtained after dendritic cell vaccination. CDR3 DNA: TGCAGCGTTGGGACAGGGGGCCAGCCCCAGCATTTT. It specifies CSVGTGGQPQHF.